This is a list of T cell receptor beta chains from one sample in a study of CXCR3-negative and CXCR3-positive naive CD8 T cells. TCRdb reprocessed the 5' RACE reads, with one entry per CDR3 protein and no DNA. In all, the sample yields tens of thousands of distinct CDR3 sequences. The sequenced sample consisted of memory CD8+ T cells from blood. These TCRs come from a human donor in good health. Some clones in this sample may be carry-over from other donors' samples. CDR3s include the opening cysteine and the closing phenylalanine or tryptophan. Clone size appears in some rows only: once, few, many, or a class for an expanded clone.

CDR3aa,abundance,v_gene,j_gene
CARRQGEYNEQFF,.,TRBV30,TRBJ2-1
CASKSYENEQFF,.,TRBV7-2,TRBJ2-1
CASSRDGGNTEAFF,medium-sized,TRBV5-4,TRBJ1-1
CASSPGQPISGNTIYF,.,TRBV5-1,TRBJ1-3
CSRIGDFEAFF,.,TRBV20-1,TRBJ1-1
CASSDKSGGSSDTQYF,.,TRBV6-4,TRBJ2-3
CASSGGYTEAFF,.,TRBV27,TRBJ1-1
CASRLAGSYEQYF,.,TRBV25-1,TRBJ2-7
CASSSRLVGYYEQYF,.,TRBV27,TRBJ2-7
CASSVRGNNEQFF,.,TRBV6-4,TRBJ2-1
CASSESNSIEQYF,.,TRBV25-1,TRBJ2-7
CASSQTIANTGELFF,.,TRBV4-3,TRBJ2-2
CASSRDNEQFF,.,TRBV7-9,TRBJ2-1
CASSLEDRASSTKLFF,.,TRBV28,TRBJ1-4
CSVEFPGARDTGELFF,.,TRBV29-1,TRBJ2-2
CASSQGTGSEAFF,.,TRBV5-6,TRBJ1-1
CASRSSGTSPPGEQFF,.,TRBV6-2/TRBV6-3,TRBJ2-1
CASSIRSLETQYF,.,TRBV7-2,TRBJ2-5
CASSQVLAGSSYNEQFF,.,TRBV4-1,TRBJ2-1
CASSLAGGEWNTDTQYF,.,TRBV7-2,TRBJ2-3
CASSLARQGMRGYTF,.,TRBV5-6,TRBJ1-2
CATDPAPPGLGNTIYF,.,TRBV12-3/TRBV12-4,TRBJ1-3
CACSQGLQGTEAFF,medium-sized,TRBV30,TRBJ1-1
CATSDTGSPWDTIYF,.,TRBV3-1,TRBJ1-3
CASSLVARTETQYF,medium-sized,TRBV7-8,TRBJ2-5
CASKGDRARTNEKLFF,.,TRBV4-3,TRBJ1-4
CASSLGFSTGDSYEQYF,.,TRBV7-9,TRBJ2-7
CASSFLRLAGGNEQFF,.,TRBV12-3/TRBV12-4,TRBJ2-1
CASNLEDRVPWGYTF,.,TRBV7-3,TRBJ1-2
CASSVVAGGYEQYF,.,TRBV9,TRBJ2-7
CASSETQGATNEKLFF,.,TRBV25-1,TRBJ1-4
CASSLPGTGRETQYF,.,TRBV7-6,TRBJ2-5
CASSYFLGENTGELFF,.,TRBV6-2/TRBV6-3,TRBJ2-2
CASSQDISGSLLSGELFF,.,TRBV3-1,TRBJ2-2
CASLDVGKNIQYF,.,TRBV7-9,TRBJ2-4
CSASPPGRTTEAFF,.,TRBV20-1,TRBJ1-1
CASSSGQMSTEAFF,.,TRBV7-2,TRBJ1-1
CASSQIGTGANYGYTF,.,TRBV4-2,TRBJ1-2
CASSLALVADTEAFF,.,TRBV5-5,TRBJ1-1
CASSYSVVEGNGYTF,.,TRBV6-6,TRBJ1-2
CSADLNRGGNEQFF,.,TRBV20-1,TRBJ2-1
CASSRGISYEQYF,.,TRBV9,TRBJ2-7
CASSDMPVGGIAYEQYF,.,TRBV12-3/TRBV12-4,TRBJ2-7
CASSSRLGTEAFF,.,TRBV12-3/TRBV12-4,TRBJ1-1
CSVVAGLAHTEAFF,.,TRBV29-1,TRBJ1-1
CASSSHDPYTDTQYF,.,TRBV12-3/TRBV12-4,TRBJ2-3
CASTSTGVNTGAFF,.,TRBV19,TRBJ1-1
CASSISGQGLYSNQPQHF,.,TRBV19,TRBJ1-5
CASSLTDTGELFF,.,TRBV25-1,TRBJ2-2
CASTFSGYTYGYTF,.,TRBV6-6,TRBJ1-2
CASSLSTGSREQYF,.,TRBV7-2,TRBJ2-7
CASLAWGVGNTGELFF,.,TRBV7-9,TRBJ2-2
CASRRERRNTEAFF,.,TRBV6-2/TRBV6-3,TRBJ1-1
CASSFSVGKNTEAFF,.,TRBV7-8,TRBJ1-1